This T cell receptor beta chain was captured in a study of human T cells and chemical hapten exposure. Trimming removed 6 bases at V and 3 bases at J, with 13 bases between. CDR3 size: 14 residues. This clonotype showed up many times. TCRdb reanalysed the RACE reads using MiXCR and keeps one entry per CDR3 protein. The sample has 89,000 or so distinct CDR3 sequences; about 6.6% are singletons. Time point in this sample: patch test 2, 6 weeks after DPC sensitization. Specified treatment: therapeutic diphenylcyclopropenone sensitization with weekly scalp DPC. This chain connects TRBV12-3 or TRBV12-4 to TRBJ2-3, with TRBD1 as a possible D gene (6 bases). This receptor was identified in a woman aged 30 to 39 with alopecia areata. Some clones in this sample may be carry-over from other donors' samples. The input for sequencing was whole blood, taken in connection with sensitization to the hapten diphenylcyclopropenone (DPC). CDR3 bases: TGTGCCAGCAGGTACAGGGTAGGGACAGATACGCAGTATTTT. Protein: CASRYRVGTDTQYF.